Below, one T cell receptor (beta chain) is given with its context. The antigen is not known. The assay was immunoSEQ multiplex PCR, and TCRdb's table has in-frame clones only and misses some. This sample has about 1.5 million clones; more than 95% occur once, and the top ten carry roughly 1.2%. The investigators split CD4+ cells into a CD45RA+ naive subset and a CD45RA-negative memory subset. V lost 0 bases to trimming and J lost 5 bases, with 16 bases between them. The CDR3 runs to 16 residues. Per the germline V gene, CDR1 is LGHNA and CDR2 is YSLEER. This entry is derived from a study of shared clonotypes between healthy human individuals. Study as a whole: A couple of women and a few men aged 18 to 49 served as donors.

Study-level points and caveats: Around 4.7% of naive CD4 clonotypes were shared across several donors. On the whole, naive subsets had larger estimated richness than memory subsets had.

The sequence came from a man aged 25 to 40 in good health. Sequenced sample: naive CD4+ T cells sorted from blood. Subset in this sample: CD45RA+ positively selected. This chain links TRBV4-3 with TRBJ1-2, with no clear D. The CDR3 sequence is CASSQDLFPSSYGYTF. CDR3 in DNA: TGCGCCAGCAGCCAAGATCTCTTCCCCTCGTCATATGGCTACACCTTC.